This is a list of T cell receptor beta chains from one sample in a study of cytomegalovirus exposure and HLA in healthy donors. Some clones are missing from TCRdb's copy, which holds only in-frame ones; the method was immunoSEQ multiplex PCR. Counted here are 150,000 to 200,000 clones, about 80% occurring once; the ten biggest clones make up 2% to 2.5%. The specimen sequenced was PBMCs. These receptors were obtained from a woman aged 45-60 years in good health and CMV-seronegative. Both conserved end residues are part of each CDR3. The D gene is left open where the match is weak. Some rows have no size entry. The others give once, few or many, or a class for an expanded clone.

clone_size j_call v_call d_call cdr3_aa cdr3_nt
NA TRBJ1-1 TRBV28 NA CATETSYGTEAFF TGTGCCACCGAAACCTCTTACGGCACTGAAGCTTTCTTT
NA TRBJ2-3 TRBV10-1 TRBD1 CASSEPGQGTDTQYF TGCGCCAGCAGTGAGCCGGGACAGGGCACAGATACGCAGTATTTT
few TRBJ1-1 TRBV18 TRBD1 CASSVGQGNTEAFF TGTGCCAGCTCAGTAGGACAGGGGAACACTGAAGCTTTCTTT
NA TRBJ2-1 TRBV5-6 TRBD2 CASSLTWDGRPYNEQFF TGTGCCAGCAGCTTGACATGGGACGGGAGGCCTTACAATGAGCAGTTCTTC
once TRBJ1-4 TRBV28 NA CASSLTGGTYEKLFF TGTGCCAGCAGTTTAACTGGGGGCACTTATGAAAAACTGTTTTTT
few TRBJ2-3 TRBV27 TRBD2 CASSLLAGGGTDTQYF TGTGCCAGCAGTTTACTAGCGGGAGGGGGCACAGATACGCAGTATTTT
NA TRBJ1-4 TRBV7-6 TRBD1 CASSPRQGNEKLFF TGTGCCAGCAGCCCCAGACAGGGGAATGAAAAACTGTTTTTT
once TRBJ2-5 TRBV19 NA CASSMGGRSLETQYF TGTGCCAGTAGTATGGGAGGCAGGAGTCTGGAGACCCAGTACTTC
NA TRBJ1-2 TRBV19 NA CASSIAGNYGYTF TGTGCCAGTAGTATAGCAGGGAACTATGGCTACACCTTC
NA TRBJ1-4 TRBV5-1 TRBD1 CASSLAMPPPTGGNEKLFF TGCGCCAGCAGCTTGGCGATGCCCCCTCCGACAGGGGGAAATGAAAAACTGTTTTTT
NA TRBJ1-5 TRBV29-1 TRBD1 CSVGQGDLNQPQHF TGCAGCGTTGGACAGGGTGACTTGAATCAGCCCCAGCATTTT
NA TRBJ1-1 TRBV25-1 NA CASLQGNTEAFF TGTGCCAGCTTACAGGGGAACACTGAAGCTTTCTTT
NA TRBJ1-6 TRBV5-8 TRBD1 CASSSWTGGSYNSPLHF TGTGCCAGCAGCAGCTGGACAGGGGGCTCCTATAATTCACCCCTCCACTTT
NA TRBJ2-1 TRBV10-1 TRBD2 CANLAGAYNEQFF TGCGCCAACCTAGCGGGGGCTTACAATGAGCAGTTCTTC
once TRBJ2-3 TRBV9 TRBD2 CASSVGLAGAGNTQYF TGTGCCAGCAGCGTAGGACTAGCGGGAGCCGGGAATACGCAGTATTTT
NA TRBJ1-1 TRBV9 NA CASSVVGDMNTEAFF TGTGCCAGCAGCGTAGTGGGGGACATGAACACTGAAGCTTTCTTT
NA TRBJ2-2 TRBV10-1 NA CASSTTGNTGELFF TGCGCCAGCAGCACCACAGGGAACACCGGGGAGCTGTTTTTT
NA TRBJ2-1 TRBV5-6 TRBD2 CASSLERLAAYNEQFF TGTGCCAGCAGCTTGGAGAGACTAGCCGCCTACAATGAGCAGTTCTTC
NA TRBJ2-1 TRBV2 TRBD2 CASSVGPQGTGLADNEQFF TGTGCCAGCAGTGTGGGGCCTCAGGGTACGGGACTAGCGGACAATGAGCAGTTCTTC
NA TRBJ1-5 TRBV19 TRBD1 CASRTTGGYSNQPQHF TGTGCCAGTAGGACAACAGGGGGCTATAGCAATCAGCCCCAGCATTTT
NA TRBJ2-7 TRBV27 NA CASSPLGQGFSRGQYF TGTGCCAGCAGTCCCCTGGGGCAGGGATTCTCTAGAGGGCAGTACTTC
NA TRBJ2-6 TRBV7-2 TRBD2 CASSRNRGGVSGANVLTF TGTGCCAGCAGCAGAAATCGCGGGGGTGTTTCTGGGGCCAACGTCCTGACTTTC
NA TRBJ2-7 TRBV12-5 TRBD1 CASGLVPDRGQLEEQYF TGTGCTAGTGGTTTGGTACCGGACAGGGGGCAGTTAGAAGAGCAGTACTTC
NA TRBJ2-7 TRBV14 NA CASSQKWALSYEQYF TGTGCCAGCAGCCAAAAATGGGCACTTTCCTACGAGCAGTACTTC
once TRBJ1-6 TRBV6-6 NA CASSYLLAAPLHF TGTGCCAGCAGTTACCTCTTGGCGGCACCCCTCCACTTT
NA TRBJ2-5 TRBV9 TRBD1 CASSPRDREFETQYF TGTGCCAGCAGCCCCCGGGACAGGGAGTTTGAGACCCAGTACTTC
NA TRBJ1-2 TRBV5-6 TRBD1 CASSSLGTGDSYGYTF TGTGCCAGCAGCTCCCTGGGGACAGGGGACTCCTATGGCTACACCTTC
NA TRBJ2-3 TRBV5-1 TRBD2 CASSLLSSGGTDTQYF TGCGCCAGCAGCTTGTTGTCTAGCGGAGGCACAGATACGCAGTATTTT
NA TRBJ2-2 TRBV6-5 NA CASSDHTVTGELFF TGTGCCAGCAGTGACCATACAGTCACCGGGGAGCTGTTTTTT
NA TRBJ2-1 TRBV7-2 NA CASSLVNNEQFF TGTGCCAGCAGCTTAGTAAACAATGAGCAGTTCTTC
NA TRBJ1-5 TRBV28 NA CASRRNRAPTWPQHF TGTGCCAGCAGAAGAAACAGGGCCCCAACCTGGCCCCAGCATTTT